This TCR beta chain was captured in a study of T cell clusters in autoimmune cytopenias. General study findings and limits: TRB repertoire shifts in secondary cytopenia and chronic lymphocytic leukemia mostly reflected lymphoma, not autoimmunity. Active autoimmune hepatitis patients had roughly 2.7-fold fewer exclusive TRB clusters than healthy donors.

Considering frequency, this clonotype is medium-sized. The antigen is undetermined. TRB was amplified from roughly 250 ng of peripheral blood genomic DNA per sample. TRB was amplified by touch-down multiplex PCR, primer pools A and B combined. TCRdb reworked the multiplex PCR reads into one entry per CDR3 protein, no DNA. This table holds roughly 1,100 distinct CDR3 sequences. The CDR3 totals 17 residues. Germline assignment: CDR1 SEHNR and CDR2 FQNEAQ (reference sequence). The sample also formed part of further work on T cell repertoires in aging, cancer and after chemotherapy. That paper adds: Loss of evenness, beyond lost richness, contributed to age-related TCR diversity decline in cancer patients.

This sequence was found in a human donor in good health. The sample was peripheral blood. This chain connects TRBV7-9 to TRBJ2-7; absent DNA, TCRdb's TRBD1 call cannot be checked. The CDR3 is CASSSYTLRDNTYEQYF. The full variable domain, with the rest looked up from reference TRBV7-9 and TRBJ2-7, is DTGVSQNPRHKITKRGQNVTFRCDPISEHNRLYWYRQTLGQGPEFLTYFQNEAQLEKSRLLSDRFSAERPKGSFSTLEIQRTEQGDSAMYLCASSSYTLRDNTYEQYFGPGTRLTVT.